This T cell receptor (beta chain) comes out of a study of early T cells in non-severe SARS-CoV-2 infection. Overall study context: RNA in bulk from unsorted whole blood was sequenced, and chains were unpaired.

V lost 5 bases and J 0 bases, leaving 18 bases between the germline ends. This CDR3 is 17 amino acids long. Germline V gives CDR1 SGHRS, CDR2 YFSETQ. A few counts support this clonotype. What it binds is unknown. The protocol attached unique molecular identifiers to individual cDNA molecules. TCRdb redid the calling of the 5' RACE reads with MiXCR, one entry per CDR3 protein. The table includes approximately 58,000 distinct CDR3 sequences, roughly 10% detected once. Study-level results: There was a bias toward anti-spike CD8 responses in VDJdb matching, which missed private and CD4 specificities.

This receptor was identified in an adult who was a healthcare worker with PCR-confirmed SARS-CoV-2 infection or an uninfected control (not recorded which). The genes are TRBV5-1 and TRBJ1-3; TRBD1 might be the D (5 bases). Sequences were obtained from whole blood. CDR3 bases: TGCGCCAGCAGTATGAGGCAGGGCCAGGCCTCTGGAAACACCATATATTTT. This sequence encodes CASSMRQGQASGNTIYF.